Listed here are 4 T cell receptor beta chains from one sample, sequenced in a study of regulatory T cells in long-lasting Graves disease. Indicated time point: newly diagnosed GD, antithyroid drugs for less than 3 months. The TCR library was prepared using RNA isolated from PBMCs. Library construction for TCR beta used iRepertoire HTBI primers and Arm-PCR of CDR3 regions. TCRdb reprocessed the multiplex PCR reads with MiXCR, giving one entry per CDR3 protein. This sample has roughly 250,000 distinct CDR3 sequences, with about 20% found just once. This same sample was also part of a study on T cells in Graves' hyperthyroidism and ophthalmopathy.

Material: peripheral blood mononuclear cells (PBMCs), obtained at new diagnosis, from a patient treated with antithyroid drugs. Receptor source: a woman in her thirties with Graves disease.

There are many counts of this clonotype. This chain's CDR3 is CSASTGITNQPQHF. The CDR3 DNA is TGCAGTGCTAGTACTGGGATCACAAATCAGCCCCAGCATTTT. The rearrangement joins TRBV20-1 to TRBJ1-5; unclear D gene. Trimming stripped 3 bases from V and 4 bases from J, with 13 bases between. This CDR3 contains 14 residues. CDR1 and CDR2 (germline): DFQATT, SNEGSKA (reference sequence).

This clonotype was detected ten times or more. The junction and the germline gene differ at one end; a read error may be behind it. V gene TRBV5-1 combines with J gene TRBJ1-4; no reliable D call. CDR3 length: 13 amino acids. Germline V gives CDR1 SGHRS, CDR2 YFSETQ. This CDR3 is CASSRGTNEKLFF. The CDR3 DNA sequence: TGTGCCAGCAGTCGCGGTACAAATGAAAAACTGTTTTTT.

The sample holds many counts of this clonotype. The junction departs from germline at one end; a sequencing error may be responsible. CDR3 DNA: TGTGCCAGCAGCCACGGCTCCAATCAGCCCCAGCATTTT. Translating it yields CASSHGSNQPQHF. This chain joins TRBV5-1 and TRBJ1-5, with D hard to call. The germline CDR1 and CDR2 sequences are SGHRS and YFSETQ. This CDR3 is built from 13 residues.

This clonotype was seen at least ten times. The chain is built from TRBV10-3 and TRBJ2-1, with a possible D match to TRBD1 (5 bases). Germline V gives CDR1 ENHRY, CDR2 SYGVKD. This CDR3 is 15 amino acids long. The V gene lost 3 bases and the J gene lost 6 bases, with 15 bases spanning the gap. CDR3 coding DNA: TGTGCCATCAGTGACAGGGCGATTTCGGCCAATGAGCAGTTCTTC. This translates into CAISDRAISANEQFF.